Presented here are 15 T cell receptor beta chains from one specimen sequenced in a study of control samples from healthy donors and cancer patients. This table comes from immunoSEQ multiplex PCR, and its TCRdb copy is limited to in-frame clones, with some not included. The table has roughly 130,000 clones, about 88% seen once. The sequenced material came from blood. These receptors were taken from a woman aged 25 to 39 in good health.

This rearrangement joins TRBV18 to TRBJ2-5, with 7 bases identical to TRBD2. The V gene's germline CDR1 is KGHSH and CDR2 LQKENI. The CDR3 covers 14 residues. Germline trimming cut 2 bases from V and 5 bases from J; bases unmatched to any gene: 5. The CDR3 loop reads CASSPSGTSETQYF. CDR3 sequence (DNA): TGTGCCAGCTCACCAAGCGGGACTTCCGAGACCCAGTACTTC.

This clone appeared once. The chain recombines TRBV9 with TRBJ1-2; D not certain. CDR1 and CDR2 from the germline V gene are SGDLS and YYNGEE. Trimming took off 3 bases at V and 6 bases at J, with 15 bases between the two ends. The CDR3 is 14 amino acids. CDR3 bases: TGTGCCAGCAGCGCCTCGTCGTGGGTTAATGGCTACACCTTC. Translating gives CASSASSWVNGYTF.

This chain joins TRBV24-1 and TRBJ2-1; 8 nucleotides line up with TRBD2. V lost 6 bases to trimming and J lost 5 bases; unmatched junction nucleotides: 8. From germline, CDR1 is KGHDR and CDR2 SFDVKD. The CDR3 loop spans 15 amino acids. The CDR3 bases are TGTGCCACCAGTATGAGCGGGAGTGGGGACAATGAGCAGTTCTTC. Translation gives CATSMSGSGDNEQFF.

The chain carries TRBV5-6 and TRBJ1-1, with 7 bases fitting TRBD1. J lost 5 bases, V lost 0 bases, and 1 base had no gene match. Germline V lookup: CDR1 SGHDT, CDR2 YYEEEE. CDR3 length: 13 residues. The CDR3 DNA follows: TGTGCCAGCAGCTTGGACAGGGGAACTGAAGCTTTCTTT. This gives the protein CASSLDRGTEAFF. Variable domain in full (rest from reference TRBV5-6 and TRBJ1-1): DAGVTQSPTHLIKTRGQQVTLRCSPKSGHDTVSWYQQALGQGPQFIFQYYEEEERQRGNFPDRFSGHQFPNYSSELNVNALLLGDSALYLCASSLDRGTEAFFGQGTRLTVV.

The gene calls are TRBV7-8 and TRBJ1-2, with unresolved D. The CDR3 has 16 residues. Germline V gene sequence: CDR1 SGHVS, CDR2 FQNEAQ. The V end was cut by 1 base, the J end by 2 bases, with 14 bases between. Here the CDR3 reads CASSLEAGIPNYGYTF. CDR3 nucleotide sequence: TGTGCCAGCAGCTTAGAGGCGGGGATACCGAACTATGGCTACACCTTC.

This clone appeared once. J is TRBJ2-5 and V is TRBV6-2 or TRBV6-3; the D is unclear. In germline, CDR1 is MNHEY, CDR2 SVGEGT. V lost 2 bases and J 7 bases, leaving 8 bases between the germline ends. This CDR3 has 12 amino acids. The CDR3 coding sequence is TGTGCCAGCAGTTACGGTGGTAGGACCCAGTACTTC. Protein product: CASSYGGRTQYF.

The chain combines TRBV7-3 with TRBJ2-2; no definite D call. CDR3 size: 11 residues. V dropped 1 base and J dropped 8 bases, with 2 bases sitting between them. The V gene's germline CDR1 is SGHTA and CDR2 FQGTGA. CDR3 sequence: CASSLKGELFF. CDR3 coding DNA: TGTGCCAGCAGCTTAAAAGGGGAGCTGTTTTTT. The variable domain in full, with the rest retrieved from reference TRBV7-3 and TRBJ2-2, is GAGVSQTPSNKVTEKGKYVELRCDPISGHTALYWYRQSLGQGPEFLIYFQGTGAADDSGLPNDRFFAVRPEGSVSTLKIQRTERGDSAVYLCASSLKGELFFGEGSRLTVL.

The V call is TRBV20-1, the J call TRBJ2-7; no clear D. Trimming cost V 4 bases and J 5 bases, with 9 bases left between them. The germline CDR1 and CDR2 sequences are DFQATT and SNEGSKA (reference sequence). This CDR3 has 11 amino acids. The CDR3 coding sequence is TGCAGTGCTATCGTTGGAAACGAGCAGTACTTC. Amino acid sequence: CSAIVGNEQYF.

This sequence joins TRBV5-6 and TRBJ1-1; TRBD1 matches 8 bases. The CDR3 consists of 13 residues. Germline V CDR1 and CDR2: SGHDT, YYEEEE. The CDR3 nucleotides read TGTGCAGTAGGGACAGGCCAAGGGACTGAAGCTTTCTTT. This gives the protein CAVGTGQGTEAFF.

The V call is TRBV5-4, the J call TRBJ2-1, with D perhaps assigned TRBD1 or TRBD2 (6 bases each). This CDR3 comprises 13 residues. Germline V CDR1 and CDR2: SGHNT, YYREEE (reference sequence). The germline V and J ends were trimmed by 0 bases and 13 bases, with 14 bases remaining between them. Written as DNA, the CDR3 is TGTGCCAGCAGCTTGGCCGGGGGCGGGTCTCAGTTCTTC. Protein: CASSLAGGGSQFF.

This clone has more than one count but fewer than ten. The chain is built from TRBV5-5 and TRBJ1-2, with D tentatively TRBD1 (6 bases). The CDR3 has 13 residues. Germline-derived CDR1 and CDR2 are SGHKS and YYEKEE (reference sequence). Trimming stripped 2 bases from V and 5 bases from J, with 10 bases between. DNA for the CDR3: TGTGCCAGCAGCTTTCAGGGGAGTTATGGCTACACCTTC. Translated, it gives CASSFQGSYGYTF.

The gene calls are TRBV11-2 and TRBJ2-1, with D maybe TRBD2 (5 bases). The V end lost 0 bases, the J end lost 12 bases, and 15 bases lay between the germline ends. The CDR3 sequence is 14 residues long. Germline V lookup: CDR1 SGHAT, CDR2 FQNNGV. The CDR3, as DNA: TGTGCCAGCAGCTTAGAGCCAGCGGTGCCCCGGCAGTTCTTC. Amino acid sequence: CASSLEPAVPRQFF. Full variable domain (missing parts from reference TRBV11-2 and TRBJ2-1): EAGVAQSPRYKIIEKRQSVAFWCNPISGHATLYWYQQILGQGPKLLIQFQNNGVVDDSQLPKDRFSAERLKGVDSTLKIQPAKLEDSAVYLCASSLEPAVPRQFFGPGTRLTVL.

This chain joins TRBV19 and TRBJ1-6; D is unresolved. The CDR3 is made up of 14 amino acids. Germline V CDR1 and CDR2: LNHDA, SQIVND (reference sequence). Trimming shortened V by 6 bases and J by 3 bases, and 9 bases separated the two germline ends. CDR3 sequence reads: CASRVEGYNSPLHF. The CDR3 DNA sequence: TGTGCCAGTAGAGTAGAGGGCTATAATTCACCCCTCCACTTT.

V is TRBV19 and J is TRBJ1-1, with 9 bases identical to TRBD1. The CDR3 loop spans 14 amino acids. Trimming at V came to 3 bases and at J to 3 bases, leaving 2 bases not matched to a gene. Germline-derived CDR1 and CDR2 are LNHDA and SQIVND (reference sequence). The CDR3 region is CASSMGQGDTEAFF. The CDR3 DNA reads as TGTGCCAGTAGTATGGGACAGGGCGACACTGAAGCTTTCTTT.

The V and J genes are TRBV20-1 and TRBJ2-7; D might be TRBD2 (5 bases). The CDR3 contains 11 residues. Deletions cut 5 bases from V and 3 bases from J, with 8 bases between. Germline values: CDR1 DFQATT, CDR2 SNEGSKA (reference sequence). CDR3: CSALRDYEQYF. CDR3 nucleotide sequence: TGCAGTGCTCTTCGGGACTACGAGCAGTACTTC.